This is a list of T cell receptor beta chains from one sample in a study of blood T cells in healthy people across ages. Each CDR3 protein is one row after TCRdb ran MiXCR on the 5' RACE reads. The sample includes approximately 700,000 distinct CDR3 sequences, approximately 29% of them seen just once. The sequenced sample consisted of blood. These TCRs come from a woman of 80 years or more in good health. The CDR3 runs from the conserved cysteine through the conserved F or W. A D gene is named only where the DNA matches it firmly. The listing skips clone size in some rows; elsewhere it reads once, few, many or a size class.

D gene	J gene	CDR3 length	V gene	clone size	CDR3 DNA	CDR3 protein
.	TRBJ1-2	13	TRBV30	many	TGTGCCTGGAGTGACCGGACACCCTATGGCTACACCTTC	CAWSDRTPYGYTF
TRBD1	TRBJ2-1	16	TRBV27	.	TGTGCCAGCAGTTTACGGACAGGGATTGTCCTTAATGAGCAGTTCTTC	CASSLRTGIVLNEQFF
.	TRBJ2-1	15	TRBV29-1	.	TGCAGCGTTGAAGAACAGGGAGGGTCCTACAATGAGCAGTTCTTC	CSVEEQGGSYNEQFF
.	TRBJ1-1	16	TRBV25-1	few	TGTGCCAGCAGGGGCCCCCCGGGGAGGGAAGGCGTTGAAGCTTTCTTT	CASRGPPGREGVEAFF
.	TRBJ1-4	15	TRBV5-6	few	TGTGCCAGCAGCCACTTGGAGAGTCGGGCTGAAAAACTGTTTTTT	CASSHLESRAEKLFF
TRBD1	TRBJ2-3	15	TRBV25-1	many	TGTGCCAGCAGTGACTCGGACAGGAACACAGATACGCAGTATTTT	CASSDSDRNTDTQYF
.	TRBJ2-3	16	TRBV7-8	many	TGTGCCAGCAGCTTGATAACAGGGACTCACACAGATACGCAGTATTTT	CASSLITGTHTDTQYF
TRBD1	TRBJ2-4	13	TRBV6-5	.	TGTGCCAGCAGTTACCTGAGACAGGGAGCACAGTACTTC	CASSYLRQGAQYF
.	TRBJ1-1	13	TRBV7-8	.	TGTGCCAGCAGCTTGGACAGAGCTGGTGAAGCTTTCTTT	CASSLDRAGEAFF
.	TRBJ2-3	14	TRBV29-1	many	TGCAGCGTTGCTCCAGCGATTCGCACAGATACGCAGTATTTT	CSVAPAIRTDTQYF
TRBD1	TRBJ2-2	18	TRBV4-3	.	TGCGCCAGCAGCCAAGAATTTGACAGGGTCGGTGGGACCGGGGAGCTGTTTTTT	CASSQEFDRVGGTGELFF
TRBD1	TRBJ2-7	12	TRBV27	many	TGTGCCACCCGACAGGGGGCACACGAGCAGTACTTC	CATRQGAHEQYF
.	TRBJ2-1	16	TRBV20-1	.	TGCAGTGCTAGCTATAGCGGAGGAGGGGGATACAATGAGCAGTTCTTC	CSASYSGGGGYNEQFF
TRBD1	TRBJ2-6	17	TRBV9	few	TGTGCCAGCAGCGGCAGGGGGCGGCTCTCTGGGGCCAACGTCCTGACTTTC	CASSGRGRLSGANVLTF
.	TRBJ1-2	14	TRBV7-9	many	TGTGCCAGCAGCTCGAACAGGGTCATGGGCGGCTACACCTTC	CASSSNRVMGGYTF
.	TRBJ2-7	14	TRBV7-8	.	TGTACCAGCATAGGAGGGGGCATGTCCTACGAGCAGTACTTC	CTSIGGGMSYEQYF
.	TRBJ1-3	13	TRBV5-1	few	TGCGCCAGCAGCTTGGACAGTGGAAACACCATATATTTT	CASSLDSGNTIYF
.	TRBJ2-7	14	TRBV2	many	TGTGCCAGCAGTCAGGCGGCGGTTCCCTACGAGCAGTACTTC	CASSQAAVPYEQYF
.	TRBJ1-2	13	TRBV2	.	TGTGCCAGCAGTGAAGGCAGGGACTATGGCTACACCTTC	CASSEGRDYGYTF
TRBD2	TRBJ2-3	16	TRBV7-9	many	TGTGCCAGCAGCTTAGACGCAGCGGGGATGGCAGATACGCAGTATTTT	CASSLDAAGMADTQYF
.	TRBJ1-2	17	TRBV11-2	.	TGTGCCAGCAGCTTAGCGACGGGAGGACAATCAAACTATGGCTACACCTTC	CASSLATGGQSNYGYTF
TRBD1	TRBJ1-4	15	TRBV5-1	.	TGCGCCAGCAGCCGGACAGGGGGCACGGAGGAAAAACTGTTTTTT	CASSRTGGTEEKLFF
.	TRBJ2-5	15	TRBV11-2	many	TGTGCCAGCAGCTTAGATCCGGAACCACGGGAGACCCAGTACTTC	CASSLDPEPRETQYF
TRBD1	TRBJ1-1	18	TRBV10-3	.	TGTGCCATCAGTGAGGGGCCCGGGACAGGGAAGGGGAGGACTGAAGCTTTCTTT	CAISEGPGTGKGRTEAFF
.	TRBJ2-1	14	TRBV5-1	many	TGCGCCAGCAGCTTGAGCAGTGACCACAATGAGCAGTTCTTC	CASSLSSDHNEQFF
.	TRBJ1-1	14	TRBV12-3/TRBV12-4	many	TGTGCCAGCACGTATCAGGGTAGGTTGACGCGAGCTTTCTTT	CASTYQGRLTRAFF
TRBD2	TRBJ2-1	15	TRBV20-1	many	TGCAGTGCTAGACAAAGAGCGGGGGGGCGGAATGAGCAGTTCTTC	CSARQRAGGRNEQFF
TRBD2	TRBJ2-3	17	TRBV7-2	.	TGTGCCAGCAGCTTAGCGGCGGGGGGGATTCGCACAGATACGCAGTATTTT	CASSLAAGGIRTDTQYF
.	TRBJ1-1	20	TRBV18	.	TGTGCCAGCTCACCTCTATCGAACGGACGGTCTTCCGTTGCTAACACTGAAGCTTTCTTT	CASSPLSNGRSSVANTEAFF
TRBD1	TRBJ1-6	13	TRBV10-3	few	TGTGCCATCAGCCGGGACAGCAATTCACCCCTCCACTTT	CAISRDSNSPLHF
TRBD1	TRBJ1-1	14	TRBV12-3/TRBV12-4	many	TGTGCCAGCAGCCATACAGGGGGTGGGAGAACAGCTTTCTTT	CASSHTGGGRTAFF